The clone carrying this T cell receptor beta chain showed up just a few times. This sample is drawn from a study of regulatory T cells in long-lasting Graves disease. Construction of TCR beta libraries relied on iRepertoire HTBI primers and on Arm-PCR targeting CDR3 regions. TCRdb recomputed calls from the multiplex PCR reads with MiXCR, one row per CDR3 protein. The sample includes roughly 420,000 distinct CDR3 sequences, 13% to 15% of them seen just once. Germline CDR1 and CDR2: KGHSH and LQKENI. CDR3 length: 16 amino acids. The V and J ends lost 0 bases and 2 bases respectively, with 12 bases between them. The time point here: newly diagnosed GD, antithyroid drugs for less than 3 months. PBMC RNA was the source of the TCR library. The sample also formed part of further work on T cells in Graves' hyperthyroidism and ophthalmopathy. Turning to that study: Together with thyroid ultrasound, orbital computed tomography, serum thyroxine and TRAb, clinical symptoms were used for diagnoses.

This rearrangement joins TRBV18 to TRBJ2-3; D ambiguous. This receptor was identified in a woman between 50 and 59 years old with Graves disease. Sequences were derived from peripheral blood mononuclear cells (PBMCs), sampled at new diagnosis, from a patient treated with antithyroid drugs. CDR3: CASSPPRTRNTDTQYF. The CDR3 DNA sequence: TGTGCCAGCTCACCACCGAGGACGCGAAACACAGATACGCAGTATTTT.